Here is one T cell receptor beta chain with its context. This specimen comes from a study of blood T cell repertoires in COVID-19. Study information: The United States, Italy and Spain were the sources of the acute and convalescent COVID-19 samples. T cells, B-cell-depleted T cells, or PBMCs supplied cDNA or gDNA.

In the original analysis: The authors estimated nucleated cell counts from reference gene primer amplification. Libraries were prepared by immunoSEQ multiplex PCR; TCRdb keeps only in-frame clonotypes and omits some of them. From that table come the V and J calls and clone size; the DNA was used to work out D and trimming. This sample has about 150,000 clones, with 70% to 90% found just once. V gave up 1 base and J gave up 0 bases; unmatched junction bases: 0. Germline assignment: CDR1 SGHRS and CDR2 YFSETQ. CDR3 length: 15 amino acids. The rearrangement links TRBV5-1 to TRBJ2-2; TRBD2 matches at 7 bases. This TCR was recovered from a human donor in a cohort sampled during active COVID-19. The sample consisted of peripheral blood. In DNA, the CDR3 is TGCGCCAGCAGCTTGAGCGGGACGAACACCGGGGAGCTGTTTTTT. This gives the protein CASSLSGTNTGELFF.